A selection of T cell receptor beta chains follows, all from one sample in a study of Ad26.COV2.S vaccination and SARS-CoV-2 variants. Sequencing used immunoSEQ multiplex PCR; TCRdb keeps in-frame clones, though not all of them. The data contain over 400,000 clones, around 91% of them singletons. The starting material was peripheral blood, obtained in a trial of Ad26.COV2.S vaccine versus placebo. The receptors derive from a person aged 18-65 years who received the Ad26.COV2.S COVID-19 vaccine or a placebo. Each CDR3 is given without its conserved first and last residue. A row's size may be missing; if present it is once, few, many or a size class.

v_call	clone_size	j_call	cdr3_aa
TRBV27	.	TRBJ1-1	ASSVGTQMNTEAF
TRBV7-9	.	TRBJ2-7	ASSSPPQQY
TRBV4-1	.	TRBJ2-4	ASSHPKGENIQY
TRBV7-9	.	TRBJ1-2	ASSWGQDYGYT
TRBV6-1	.	TRBJ1-5	ASSELNGNQPQH
TRBV2	.	TRBJ1-5	ASSRGAVYSNQPQH
TRBV11-3	.	TRBJ2-1	ASSPGGNTEQF
TRBV6-2/TRBV6-3	.	TRBJ1-3	ASSYWEVSGNTIY
TRBV19	few	TRBJ1-5	ASRQMSNQPQH
TRBV12-5	.	TRBJ2-1	ASGSGTSNEQF
TRBV19	.	TRBJ1-2	ASSPAARGDYGYT
TRBV5-1	.	TRBJ1-6	ASSLRTGPLH
TRBV7-2	.	TRBJ1-4	ASSLGQGFGSEKLF
TRBV18	.	TRBJ2-6	ASSPGTVSPSGANVLT
TRBV6-1	.	TRBJ2-3	ASSEAKRAGDTQY
TRBV7-6	.	TRBJ2-5	ASSPDTGAQETQY
TRBV4-2	.	TRBJ2-2	ASSHELANPNTGELF
TRBV9	.	TRBJ2-6	ASSVGGFSGANVLT
TRBV7-2	once	TRBJ2-7	ASSQGLATYEQY
TRBV20-1	.	TRBJ1-1	SANTEAF
TRBV7-9	.	TRBJ2-5	ASSFSGVLQETQY
TRBV6-5	.	TRBJ1-1	ASSLQTNTEAF
TRBV7-3	.	TRBJ2-3	ASSPGVGWTDTQY
TRBV7-9	.	TRBJ2-5	ASSKPGTATWTQY
TRBV6-2/TRBV6-3	.	TRBJ2-2	ASSSSSGRSGELF
TRBV5-1	.	TRBJ2-7	ASSLGGTDHYEQY
TRBV4-1	.	TRBJ2-1	ASAGPYNEQF
TRBV7-2	.	TRBJ1-4	ASSLGKLNLNEKLF
TRBV25-1	.	TRBJ2-7	ASSEFGTGLSYEQY
TRBV11-2	.	TRBJ2-3	ASSLDRTSGSWAFGQY
TRBV7-8	.	TRBJ2-5	ASSLSGGYGETQY
TRBV21-1	.	TRBJ1-6	ASSIRTGAYSPLH
TRBV29-1	once	TRBJ1-2	SVAHSPSYGYT
TRBV29-1	few	TRBJ1-2	SVDPREGYT
TRBV19	.	TRBJ2-1	ASSTDLRDNEQF
TRBV10-3	.	TRBJ1-5	AISAGTGPSNQPQH
TRBV5-4	once	TRBJ1-1	ASTEDRGDGAF
TRBV7-9	few	TRBJ2-7	ASSLAPRYEQY
TRBV2	.	TRBJ2-6	ASSPNRHPRGSGANVLT
TRBV10-3	.	TRBJ2-2	AISSGDRGTGELF
TRBV28	.	TRBJ1-2	ASSLAGDGYT
TRBV30	.	TRBJ1-4	AWSVQGSYEKLF
TRBV28	.	TRBJ1-2	ASSLLGGSGYT
TRBV7-2	.	TRBJ2-3	ASSNDWGLGTDTQY